This TCR beta chain was recorded in a study of T cells in Graves' hyperthyroidism and ophthalmopathy. TCR beta CDR3 regions were amplified from RNA. HTBI primers were employed in a first-round RT-PCR of the TCR CDR3. TCRdb fed the multiplex PCR reads into MiXCR, producing one record per CDR3 protein. The repertoire has about 720,000 distinct CDR3 sequences, around 19% of them found once; the top ten carry around 17%. V was shortened by 8 bases and J by 7 bases, with 12 bases between the two germline ends. The germline V gene has CDR1 DFQATT and CDR2 SNEGSKA (reference sequence). The CDR3 is 11 residues long. Study-wide findings and caveats: Blood held most thyroid clonotypes expanded above 0.001 frequency.

Newly diagnosed hyperthyroidism patients aged 18 to 65 years had disease lasting under 2 months. Uncontrolled infection, other autoimmune disease, pregnancy or lactation excluded patients. Diagnoses were made from clinical symptoms, serum measures (thyroxine and TRAb), thyroid ultrasound and orbital computed tomography. This clonotype has just a few counts. Its specificity is not known. The sequenced sample consisted of blood. The chain couples TRBV20-1 to TRBJ2-1, with D possibly being TRBD1 (6 bases). This TCR was sampled from a woman aged 50 to 60 with Graves' hyperthyroidism that later progressed to Graves' ophthalmopathy. CDR3 nucleotide sequence: TGCAGTACTTTAGGGGGAAATGAGCAGTTCTTC. This encodes CSTLGGNEQFF.